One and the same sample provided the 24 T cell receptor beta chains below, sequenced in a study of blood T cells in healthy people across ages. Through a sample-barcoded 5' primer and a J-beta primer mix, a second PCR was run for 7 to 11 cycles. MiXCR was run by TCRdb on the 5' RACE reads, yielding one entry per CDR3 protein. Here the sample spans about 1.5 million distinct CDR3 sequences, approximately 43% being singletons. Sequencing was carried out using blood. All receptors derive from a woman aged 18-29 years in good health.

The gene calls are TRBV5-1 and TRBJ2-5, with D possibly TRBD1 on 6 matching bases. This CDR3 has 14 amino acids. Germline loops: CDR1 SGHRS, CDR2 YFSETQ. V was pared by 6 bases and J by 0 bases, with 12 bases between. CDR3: CASTAGVYQETQYF. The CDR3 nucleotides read TGCGCCAGCACCGCAGGGGTGTACCAAGAGACCCAGTACTTC.

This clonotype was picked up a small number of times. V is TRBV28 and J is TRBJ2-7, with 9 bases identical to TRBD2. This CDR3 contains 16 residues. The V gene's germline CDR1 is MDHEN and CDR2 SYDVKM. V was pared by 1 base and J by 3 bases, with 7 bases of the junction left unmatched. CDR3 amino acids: CASSLSLAGKLYEQYF. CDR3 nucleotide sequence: TGTGCCAGCAGTTTATCCCTAGCGGGGAAGCTCTACGAGCAGTACTTC.

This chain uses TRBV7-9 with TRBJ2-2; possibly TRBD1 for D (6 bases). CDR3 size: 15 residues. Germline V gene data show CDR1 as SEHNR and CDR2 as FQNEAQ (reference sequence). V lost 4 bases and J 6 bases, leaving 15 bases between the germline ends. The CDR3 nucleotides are TGTGCCAGCAGCTCGTCCGACAGGTGGGCCGGGGAGCTGTTTTTT. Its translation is CASSSSDRWAGELFF.

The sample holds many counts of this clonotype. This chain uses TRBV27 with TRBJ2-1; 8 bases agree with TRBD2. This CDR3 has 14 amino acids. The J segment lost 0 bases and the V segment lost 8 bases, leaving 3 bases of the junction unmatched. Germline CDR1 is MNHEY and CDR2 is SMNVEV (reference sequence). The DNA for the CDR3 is TGTGCCAGCTCGGGAGGGCCCTCCTACAATGAGCAGTTCTTC. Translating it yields CASSGGPSYNEQFF.

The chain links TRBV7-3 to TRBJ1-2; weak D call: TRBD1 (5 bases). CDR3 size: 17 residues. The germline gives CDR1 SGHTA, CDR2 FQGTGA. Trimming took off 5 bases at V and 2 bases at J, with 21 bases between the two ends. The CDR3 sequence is CASSATGRNSLNYGYTF. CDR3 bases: TGTGCCAGCAGCGCCACGGGACGGAACTCTCTCAACTATGGCTACACCTTC.

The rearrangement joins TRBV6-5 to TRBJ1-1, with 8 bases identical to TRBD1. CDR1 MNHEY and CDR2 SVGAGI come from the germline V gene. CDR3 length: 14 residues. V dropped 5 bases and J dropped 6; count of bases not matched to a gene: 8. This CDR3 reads CASSLTGGRAEAFF. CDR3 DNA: TGTGCCAGCAGTCTAACAGGGGGACGGGCTGAAGCTTTCTTT.

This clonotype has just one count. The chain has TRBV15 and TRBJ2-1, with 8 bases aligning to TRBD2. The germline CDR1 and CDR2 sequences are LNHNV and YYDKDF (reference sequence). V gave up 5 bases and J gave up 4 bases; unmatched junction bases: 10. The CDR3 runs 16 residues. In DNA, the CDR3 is TGTGCCACCAGCCCGCCCGGGACTAGGAGGTACAATGAGCAGTTCTTC. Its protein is CATSPPGTRRYNEQFF.

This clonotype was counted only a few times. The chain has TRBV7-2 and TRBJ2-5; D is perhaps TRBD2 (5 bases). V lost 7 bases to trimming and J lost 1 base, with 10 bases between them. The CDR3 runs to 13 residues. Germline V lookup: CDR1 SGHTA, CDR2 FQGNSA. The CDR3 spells CASTEGPQETQYF. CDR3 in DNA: TGTGCCAGCACCGAGGGCCCCCAAGAGACCCAGTACTTC.

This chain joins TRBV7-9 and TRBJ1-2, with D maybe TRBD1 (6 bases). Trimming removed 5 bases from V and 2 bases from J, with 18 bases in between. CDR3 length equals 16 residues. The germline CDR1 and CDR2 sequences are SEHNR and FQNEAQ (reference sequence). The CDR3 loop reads CASSHLRTANNYGYTF. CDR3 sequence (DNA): TGTGCCAGCAGCCACCTTAGGACAGCTAACAACTATGGCTACACCTTC.

The DNA of the CDR3 is TGTGCCAGCAGTCAAGCGGGAGGACGATACAATGAGCAGTACTTC. Encoded protein: CASSQAGGRYNEQYF. The V gene is TRBV7-9, the J gene TRBJ2-5; 9 nucleotides agree with TRBD2. This CDR3 region has 15 residues. V gave up 6 bases and J gave up 11 bases; unmatched junction bases: 16. The germline gives CDR1 SEHNR, CDR2 FQNEAQ (reference sequence). Based on the CDR3 plus reference TRBV7-9 and TRBJ2-5, the full variable domain is DTGVSQNPRHKITKRGQNVTFRCDPISEHNRLYWYRQTLGQGPEFLTYFQNEAQLEKSRLLSDRFSAERPKGSFSTLEIQRTEQGDSAMYLCASSQAGGRYNEQYFGPGTRLLVL.

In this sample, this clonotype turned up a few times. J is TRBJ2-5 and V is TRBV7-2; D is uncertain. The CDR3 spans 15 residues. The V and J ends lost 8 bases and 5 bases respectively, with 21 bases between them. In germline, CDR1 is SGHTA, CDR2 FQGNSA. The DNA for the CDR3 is TGTGCCAGCGGCCCAGAGGCGCCTCAATGGGAGACCCAGTACTTC. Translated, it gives CASGPEAPQWETQYF. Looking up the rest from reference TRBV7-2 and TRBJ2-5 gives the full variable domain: GAGVSQSPSNKVTEKGKDVELRCDPISGHTALYWYRQSLGQGLEFLIYFQGNSAPDKSGLPSDRFSAERTGGSVSTLTIQRTQQEDSAVYLCASGPEAPQWETQYFGPGTRLLVL.

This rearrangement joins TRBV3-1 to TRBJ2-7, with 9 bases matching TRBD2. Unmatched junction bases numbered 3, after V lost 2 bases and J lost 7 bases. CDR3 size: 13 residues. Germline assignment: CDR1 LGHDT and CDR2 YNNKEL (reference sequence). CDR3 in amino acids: CASSQNSGGEQYF. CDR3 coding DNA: TGTGCCAGCAGCCAAAATAGCGGGGGAGAGCAGTACTTC.

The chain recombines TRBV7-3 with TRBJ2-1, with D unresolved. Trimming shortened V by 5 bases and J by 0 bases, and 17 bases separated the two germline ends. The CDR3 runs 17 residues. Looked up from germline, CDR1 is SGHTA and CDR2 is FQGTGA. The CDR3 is CASSPMPRSRSYNEQFF. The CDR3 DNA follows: TGTGCCAGCAGCCCCATGCCCCGTTCTCGCTCCTACAATGAGCAGTTCTTC.

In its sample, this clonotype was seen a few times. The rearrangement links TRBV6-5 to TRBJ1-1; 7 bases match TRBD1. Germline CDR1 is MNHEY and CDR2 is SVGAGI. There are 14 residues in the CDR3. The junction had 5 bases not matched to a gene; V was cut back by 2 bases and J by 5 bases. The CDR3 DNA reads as TGTGCCAGCAGTTACAACAGGGGATGGACTGAAGCTTTCTTT. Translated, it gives CASSYNRGWTEAFF.

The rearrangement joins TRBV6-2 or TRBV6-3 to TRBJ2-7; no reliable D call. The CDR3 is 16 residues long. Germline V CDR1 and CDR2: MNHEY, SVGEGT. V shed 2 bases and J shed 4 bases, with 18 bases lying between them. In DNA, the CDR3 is TGTGCCAGCAGTTACGTCCCAGGAAAGGAAAGGTACGAGCAGTACTTC. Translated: CASSYVPGKERYEQYF.

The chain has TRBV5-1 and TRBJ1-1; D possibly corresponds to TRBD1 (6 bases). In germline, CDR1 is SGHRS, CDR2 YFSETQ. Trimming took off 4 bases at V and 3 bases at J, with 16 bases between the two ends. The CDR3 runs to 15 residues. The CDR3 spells CASSLRQAKDTEAFF. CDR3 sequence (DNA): TGCGCCAGCAGCCTAAGACAGGCAAAGGACACTGAAGCTTTCTTT.

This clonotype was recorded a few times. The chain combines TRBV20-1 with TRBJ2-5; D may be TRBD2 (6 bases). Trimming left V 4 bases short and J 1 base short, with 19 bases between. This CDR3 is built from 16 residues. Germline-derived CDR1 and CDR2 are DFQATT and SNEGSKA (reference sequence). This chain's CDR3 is CSATAIKAGLQETQYF. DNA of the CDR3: TGCAGTGCTACGGCGATTAAAGCGGGTCTCCAAGAGACCCAGTACTTC.

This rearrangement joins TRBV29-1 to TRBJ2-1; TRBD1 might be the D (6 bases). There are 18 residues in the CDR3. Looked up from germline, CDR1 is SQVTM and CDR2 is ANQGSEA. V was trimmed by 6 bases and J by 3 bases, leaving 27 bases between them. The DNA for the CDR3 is TGCAGCGTGCTGGACAGCTCATATATCCCGAGAGGCTACAATGAGCAGTTCTTC. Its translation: CSVLDSSYIPRGYNEQFF.

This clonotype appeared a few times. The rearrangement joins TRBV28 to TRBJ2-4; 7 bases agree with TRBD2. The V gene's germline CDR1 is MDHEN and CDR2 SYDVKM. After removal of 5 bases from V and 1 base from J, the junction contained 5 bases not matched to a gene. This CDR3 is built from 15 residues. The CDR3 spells CASSPPGGAKNIQYF. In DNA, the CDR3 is TGTGCCAGCAGTCCCCCCGGGGGGGCCAAAAACATTCAGTACTTC.

CDR3: CSAPRTGANTEAFF. The CDR3 region has the DNA TGCAGTGCTCCGCGGACAGGGGCGAACACTGAAGCTTTCTTT. The chain recombines TRBV20-1 with TRBJ1-1, with 9 bases that match TRBD1. Trimming took 5 bases from V and 1 from J; bases not matched to a gene: 5. Per germline, CDR1 DFQATT and CDR2 SNEGSKA (reference sequence). The CDR3 is 14 amino acids.

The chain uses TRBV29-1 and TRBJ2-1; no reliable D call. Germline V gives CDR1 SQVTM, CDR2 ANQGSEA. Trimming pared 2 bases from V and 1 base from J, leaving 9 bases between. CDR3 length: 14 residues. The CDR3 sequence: CSVETRTSYNEQFF. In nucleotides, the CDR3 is TGCAGCGTTGAAACCCGAACTTCCTACAATGAGCAGTTCTTC.

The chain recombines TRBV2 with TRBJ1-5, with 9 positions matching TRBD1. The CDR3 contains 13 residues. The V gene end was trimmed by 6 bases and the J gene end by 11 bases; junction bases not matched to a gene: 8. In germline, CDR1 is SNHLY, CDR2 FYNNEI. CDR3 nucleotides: TGTGCCAGCAGACAACAGGGGGCGGGTGCCCAGCATTTT. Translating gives CASRQQGAGAQHF.

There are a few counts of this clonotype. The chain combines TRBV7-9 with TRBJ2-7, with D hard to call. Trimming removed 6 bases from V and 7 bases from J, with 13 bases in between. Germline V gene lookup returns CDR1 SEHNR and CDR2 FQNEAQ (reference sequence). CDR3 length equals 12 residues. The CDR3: CASSLQLNEQYF. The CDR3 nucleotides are TGTGCCAGCAGTTTACAGCTGAATGAGCAGTACTTC.

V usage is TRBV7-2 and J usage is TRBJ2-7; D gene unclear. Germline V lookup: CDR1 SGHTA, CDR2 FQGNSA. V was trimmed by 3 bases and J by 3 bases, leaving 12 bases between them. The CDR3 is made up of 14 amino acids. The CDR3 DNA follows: TGTGCCAGCAGCTTTATAAGGACCTTCTACGAGCAGTACTTC. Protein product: CASSFIRTFYEQYF.